This is a list of T cell receptor beta chains from one sample in a study of regulatory T cells in long-lasting Graves disease. One entry per CDR3 protein results from TCRdb running MiXCR on the multiplex PCR reads. The sample contains about 400,000 distinct CDR3 sequences, 20% to 25% of which appear only once. Here the sequenced sample was peripheral blood mononuclear cells (PBMCs), taken when the disease was refractory, from a patient treated with antithyroid drugs. The origin of the receptors is a female donor with Graves disease. The CDR3 runs from the conserved cysteine through the conserved F or W. A D gene is named only where the DNA matches it firmly. Expanded clones get a size class; other rows say once, few or many, or leave the size out.

j_call clone_size v_call d_call cdr3_aa cdr3_nt
TRBJ1-1 many TRBV28 . CASSLRMADPRDTEAFF TGTGCCAGCAGTTTGCGGATGGCAGACCCTAGAGACACTGAAGCTTTCTTT
TRBJ2-7 few TRBV6-2/TRBV6-3 . CASSPGFHEQYF TGTGCCAGCAGCCCCGGTTTCCACGAGCAGTACTTC
TRBJ1-6 many TRBV28 TRBD1 CASSLVQGVTPLHF TGTGCCAGCAGTTTAGTACAGGGGGTTACACCCCTCCACTTT
TRBJ2-5 many TRBV7-3 . CASSSDPLGETQYF TGTGCCAGCAGCTCTGACCCTCTCGGGGAGACCCAGTACTTC
TRBJ2-5 many TRBV15 . CATSRDRGGLPLETQYF TGTGCCACCAGCAGAGATCGGGGCGGGCTCCCCTTGGAGACCCAGTACTTC
TRBJ1-3 few TRBV10-3 . CAINPGDNGNTIYF TGTGCCATCAATCCTGGGGATAATGGAAACACCATATATTTT
TRBJ2-5 many TRBV27 . CASSFNPNRVQETQYF TGTGCCAGCAGTTTCAACCCCAACAGGGTCCAGGAGACCCAGTACTTC
TRBJ1-4 . TRBV15 . CATSRKRGPIAATNEKLFF TGTGCCACCAGCAGAAAGAGGGGACCCATTGCAGCAACTAATGAAAAACTGTTTTTT
TRBJ2-1 few TRBV2 TRBD2 CASSAAGGPGNEQFF TGTGCCAGCAGTGCCGCGGGAGGGCCAGGCAATGAGCAGTTCTTC
TRBJ2-2 many TRBV12-3/TRBV12-4 . CASSLALTFGDTGELFF TGTGCCAGCAGTTTAGCGTTAACGTTTGGGGACACCGGGGAGCTGTTTTTT
TRBJ1-2 . TRBV25-1 . CASSATVKEGYTF TGTGCCAGCAGTGCCACGGTTAAAGAGGGCTACACCTTC
TRBJ2-7 many TRBV30 . CAWSVAQYEQYF TGTGCCTGGAGTGTAGCCCAGTACGAGCAGTACTTC
TRBJ2-2 . TRBV7-6 . CASMGGNTGELFF TGTGCCAGCATGGGGGGAAACACCGGGGAGCTGTTTTTT
TRBJ2-7 . TRBV27 . CASSFRGPLYEQYF TGTGCCAGCAGTTTTCGAGGACCGCTCTACGAGCAGTACTTC
TRBJ2-7 many TRBV7-6 . CASSLFSGSLGWDEQYF TGTGCCAGCAGCTTATTCTCCGGGAGCTTAGGTTGGGACGAGCAGTACTTC
TRBJ1-2 many TRBV2 . CASSEEGDGGYTF TGTGCCAGCAGTGAAGAAGGGGACGGTGGCTACACCTTC
TRBJ2-7 few TRBV7-2 . CASSSDPSRYEQYF TGTGCCAGCAGCTCCGACCCCTCACGTTACGAGCAGTACTTC